These T cell receptor beta chains were read from a single sample in a study of T cell changes during pregnancy in multiple sclerosis. Produced via immunoSEQ multiplex PCR; TCRdb's table is partial and in-frame only. Among more than 45,000 clones listed, just over 85% were seen once. The starting material was CD4+ T cells from peripheral blood mononuclear cells, obtained in the second trimester of pregnancy. Receptors originate from a female donor with multiple sclerosis, enrolled in a pregnancy study. CDR3s include the opening cysteine and the closing phenylalanine or tryptophan. The D gene is left open where the match is weak. Expanded clones get a size class; other rows say once, few or many, or leave the size out.

V gene	clone size	D gene	J gene	CDR3 protein	CDR3 DNA
TRBV4-3	.	TRBD2	TRBJ2-3	CASARSGREDTQYF	TGCGCCAGCGCGCGTAGCGGGAGGGAAGATACGCAGTATTTT
TRBV29-1	.	TRBD2	TRBJ2-5	CSVPTSGNDETQYF	TGCAGCGTCCCGACTAGCGGGAATGACGAGACCCAGTACTTC
TRBV7-2	.	TRBD1	TRBJ1-1	CASSFSRGQGDLNTEAFF	TGTGCCAGCAGCTTTTCGCGGGGACAGGGGGATTTGAACACTGAAGCTTTCTTT
TRBV2	once	.	TRBJ2-1	CASSERRGRYNEQFF	TGTGCCAGCAGTGAGCGGCGGGGAAGATACAATGAGCAGTTCTTC
TRBV6-5	.	.	TRBJ1-5	CASRPIGYSNQPQHF	TGTGCCAGCAGACCGATCGGTTATAGCAATCAGCCCCAGCATTTT
TRBV2	.	.	TRBJ1-5	CASDGSGSNQPQHF	TGTGCCAGCGACGGGAGTGGGAGCAATCAGCCCCAGCATTTT
TRBV18	.	.	TRBJ1-1	CASSLLAPLRDTEAFF	TGTGCCAGCTCACTCCTGGCGCCCCTGAGGGACACTGAAGCTTTCTTT
TRBV7-9	.	TRBD2	TRBJ2-7	CASSLAGLAGVNEQYF	TGTGCCAGCAGCTTAGCGGGGCTAGCGGGAGTAAACGAGCAGTACTTC
TRBV5-1	.	TRBD1	TRBJ1-4	CASSLYGTGGNEKLFF	TGCGCCAGCAGCTTGTATGGGACAGGAGGTAATGAAAAACTGTTTTTT
TRBV18	.	.	TRBJ2-1	CASSPEPMNEQFF	TGTGCCAGCTCACCTGAGCCCATGAATGAGCAGTTCTTC
TRBV10-3	.	TRBD1	TRBJ2-7	CAISEDRDRSEQYF	TGTGCCATCAGTGAGGACAGGGATAGAAGCGAGCAGTACTTC
TRBV5-1	.	TRBD2	TRBJ2-7	CASSLYGRAQDEQYF	TGCGCCAGCAGCTTGTATGGGAGGGCCCAGGACGAGCAGTACTTC
TRBV11-2	.	TRBD2	TRBJ2-2	CASSLGPGGNTGELFF	TGTGCCAGCAGCTTAGGTCCGGGAGGGAACACCGGGGAGCTGTTTTTT
TRBV18	.	TRBD1	TRBJ2-1	CASSPGTGSMGNEQFF	TGTGCCAGCTCACCGGGGACAGGTTCGATGGGCAATGAGCAGTTCTTC
TRBV6-5	.	.	TRBJ2-7	CASSSGQSPWEQYF	TGTGCCAGCAGTTCAGGGCAATCCCCTTGGGAGCAGTACTTC
TRBV6-4	.	.	TRBJ2-1	CASSDTERNEQFF	TGTGCCAGCAGCGACACCGAGCGCAATGAGCAGTTCTTC
TRBV7-9	once	TRBD1	TRBJ1-5	CASSSTGGANMLEPQHF	TGTGCCAGCAGCTCAACAGGGGGGGCCAATATGTTGGAGCCCCAGCATTTT
TRBV11-2	.	TRBD1	TRBJ1-1	CASSLDRGTEAFF	TGTGCCAGCAGCCTCGACAGGGGCACTGAAGCTTTCTTT
TRBV5-4	.	.	TRBJ2-2	CASSRDLRNTGELFF	TGTGCCAGCAGTCGGGACTTAAGGAACACCGGGGAGCTGTTTTTT
TRBV15	.	TRBD1	TRBJ1-3	CATSGGTGVKGGNTIYF	TGTGCCACCAGCGGAGGGACAGGGGTAAAGGGGGGAAACACCATATATTTT
TRBV19	.	TRBD1	TRBJ1-5	CASSTGGGNQPQHF	TGTGCCAGTAGCACAGGGGGGGGCAATCAGCCCCAGCATTTT
TRBV4-2	.	.	TRBJ2-1	CASSLNGDWGSSEQFF	TGTGCCAGCAGCCTGAATGGGGACTGGGGATCAAGCGAGCAGTTCTTC
TRBV2	medium-sized	TRBD1	TRBJ1-2	CASRGQGMSGYTF	TGTGCCAGCAGGGGACAGGGAATGAGTGGCTACACCTTC
TRBV28	.	.	TRBJ2-7	CASSTQPKEYEQYF	TGTGCCAGCAGTACCCAACCAAAGGAGTACGAGCAGTACTTC
TRBV4-1	.	TRBD2	TRBJ2-1	CASSQAQRDYNEQFF	TGCGCCAGCAGCCAAGCGCAGCGGGACTACAATGAGCAGTTCTTC
TRBV9	.	.	TRBJ2-5	CASSPRPQVHQETQYF	TGTGCCAGCAGCCCAAGACCCCAGGTTCACCAAGAGACCCAGTACTTC
TRBV28	.	TRBD2	TRBJ2-1	CASEGVAGFNEQFF	TGTGCCAGCGAGGGAGTAGCGGGATTCAATGAGCAGTTCTTC
TRBV7-2	.	TRBD2	TRBJ2-5	CASSLTSGTQYF	TGTGCCAGCAGCTTGACTAGCGGGACCCAGTACTTC
TRBV29-1	.	.	TRBJ2-7	CSGQLASYEQYF	TGCAGCGGTCAACTAGCTTCCTACGAGCAGTACTTC
TRBV4-3	.	.	TRBJ2-1	CASSQSGTFYNEQFF	TGCGCCAGCAGCCAATCCGGGACTTTTTACAATGAGCAGTTCTTC
TRBV18	.	TRBD1	TRBJ1-1	CASAKHRGDTEAFF	TGTGCCAGCGCCAAACACAGGGGGGACACTGAAGCTTTCTTT
TRBV29-1	.	.	TRBJ1-6	CSVALSYNSPLHF	TGCAGCGTTGCTCTCTCCTATAATTCACCCCTCCACTTT
TRBV7-9	.	.	TRBJ2-3	CASSFSGDTQYF	TGTGCCAGCAGTTTTAGCGGAGATACGCAGTATTTT
TRBV7-9	once	TRBD1	TRBJ1-1	CASSLGPGGGTEAFF	TGTGCCAGCAGCTTAGGTCCAGGGGGCGGCACTGAAGCTTTCTTT
TRBV10-3	.	.	TRBJ2-7	CAVKAGSYEQYF	TGTGCCGTAAAAGCCGGGTCCTACGAGCAGTACTTC
TRBV7-7	once	TRBD2	TRBJ2-5	CASSTTSGGNQETQYF	TGTGCTAGCAGCACAACTAGCGGGGGAAACCAAGAGACCCAGTACTTC
TRBV4-1	.	TRBD2	TRBJ2-1	CASSQPSGSYEQFF	TGCGCCAGCAGCCAACCTAGCGGGAGCTATGAGCAGTTCTTC
TRBV5-8	.	.	TRBJ1-2	CASSLAGESKANYGYTF	TGTGCCAGCAGCTTGGCCGGGGAGTCTAAAGCTAACTATGGCTACACCTTC
TRBV19	.	.	TRBJ2-1	CASSRGISYNEQFF	TGTGCCAGTAGCCGCGGGATATCCTACAATGAGCAGTTCTTC
TRBV6-4	.	TRBD2	TRBJ2-1	CASSVRAGVDEQFF	TGTGCCAGCAGTGTGAGAGCGGGAGTTGATGAGCAGTTCTTC
TRBV5-1	once	TRBD2	TRBJ2-2	CASSLAGGPRTGELFF	TGCGCCAGCTCACTAGCGGGAGGGCCCAGAACCGGGGAGCTGTTTTTT
TRBV10-1	once	.	TRBJ2-3	CASSGSASWDTQYF	TGCGCCAGCAGCGGCAGCGCGAGTTGGGATACGCAGTATTTT
TRBV4-1	.	.	TRBJ2-3	CASSQSSSEYTQYF	TGCGCCAGCAGCCAGTCCTCTAGCGAGTATACGCAGTATTTT
TRBV10-1	.	.	TRBJ1-5	CAGPSIEGVPIFSQPQHF	TGCGCCGGACCGTCGATAGAGGGGGTCCCCATATTTAGTCAGCCCCAGCATTTT
TRBV5-1	.	TRBD2	TRBJ2-5	CASSGTSGIQETQYF	TGCGCCAGCAGCGGGACTAGCGGGATACAAGAGACCCAGTACTTC
TRBV5-1	.	TRBD1	TRBJ1-4	CASSPAGQGNEKLFF	TGCGCCAGCAGCCCCGCCGGACAGGGAAATGAAAAACTGTTTTTT
TRBV10-3	.	TRBD2	TRBJ2-3	CAISPGLAGGFTDTQYF	TGTGCCATCAGCCCGGGACTAGCGGGAGGGTTCACAGATACGCAGTATTTT
TRBV5-6	few	.	TRBJ1-4	CASSLFRGSGEKLFF	TGTGCCAGCAGCTTGTTCAGGGGCTCAGGAGAAAAACTGTTTTTT
TRBV5-1	.	.	TRBJ2-4	CASSQDWPGESKNIQYF	TGCGCCAGCAGCCAAGACTGGCCAGGGGAGTCCAAAAACATTCAGTACTTC
TRBV7-9	few	TRBD1	TRBJ1-2	CASSSRTGGGGYTF	TGTGCCAGCAGCTCCCGCACAGGGGGCGGTGGCTACACCTTC